Listed below are T cell receptor beta chains from one sample, sequenced in a study of blood T cell repertoires in COVID-19. Generated by immunoSEQ multiplex PCR, the TCRdb table keeps only in-frame clones and is missing some. The sample has roughly 88,000 clones, about 90% seen once. Sequenced input: peripheral blood. The receptors derive from a woman between 50 and 59 years old in a cohort sampled during active COVID-19. Each CDR3 is given with its conserved first and last residue. Fields, in order: V gene, J gene, CDR3 protein.

TRBV30	TRBJ1-5	CAWRGGVGQPQHF
TRBV3-1/TRBV3-2	TRBJ2-1	CASSQSGGGHNEQFF
TRBV21-1	TRBJ2-3	CASSKERGGLTDTQYF
TRBV11-2	TRBJ2-7	CASSSRSGRGDEQYF
TRBV5-8	TRBJ1-5	CASSFWEGRNQPQHF
TRBV19	TRBJ2-2	CASSRLAKKRGELFF
TRBV7-8	TRBJ2-1	CASSWGASGVRNEQFF
TRBV28	TRBJ1-1	CASREGRTEAFF
TRBV2	TRBJ1-6	CASSERGNSPLHF
TRBV9	TRBJ2-3	CASSFSGGAIDTQYF